These 10 T cell receptor beta chains originate from one sample sequenced in a study of blood T cell repertoires in COVID-19 (dated by TCRdb to about 2020). Library prep was done by the immunoSEQ multiplex PCR assay. In TCRdb, the immuneACCESS table is reduced to in-frame sequences with V and J assigned. These tables do not hold every clone; where another copy was compared, an unresolved V gene accounts for under half, and the others remain unexplained. The sample data list 350,000 to 400,000 clones, and 91% of these were observed just once. Clones ranked in the top ten supply about 0.83% of the sample. Input material: PBMCs or T cells enriched from blood (not recorded which). The receptors were gathered from a woman between 40 and 50 years old who had been exposed to COVID-19.

Comments on this clone: This sample includes further DNA sequences coding for the same CDR3. The V gene is TRBV19, the J gene TRBJ1-4, with 7 nucleotides matching TRBD1. CDR1 is LNHDA and CDR2 is SQIVND in the germline V gene (reference sequence). V lost 8 bases to trimming and J lost 8 bases; unmatched junction nucleotides: 11. The CDR3 extends over 14 amino acids. The CDR3 DNA sequence: TGTGCCAGTCGTCCCGGGACAGCTTTGGAAAAACTGTTTTTT. Amino acids: CASRPGTALEKLFF.

The V and J genes are TRBV12-2 and TRBJ2-7; the table calls TRBD2, which could not be checked here. TRBV12-2 counts as a pseudogene. This CDR3 contains 16 residues. In DNA, the CDR3 is TGTGCAAGTCGCCTACGGGGAGTAGCGGGTAACTACGAGCAGTACTTC. It codes for CASRLRGVAGNYEQYF.

The chain carries TRBV7-2 and TRBJ1-2; the match to TRBD1 covers 8 bases. Trimming took 3 bases from V and 8 from J; bases not matched to a gene: 8. This CDR3 has 14 residues. Germline CDR1 SGHTA, CDR2 FQGNSA. The CDR3 DNA sequence: TGTGCCAGCAGCTTTTTCATCAGGGGGCGAGGCTACACCTTC. It encodes CASSFFIRGRGYTF. The full variable domain, completed using reference TRBV7-2 and TRBJ1-2, is GAGVSQSPSNKVTEKGKDVELRCDPISGHTALYWYRQSLGQGLEFLIYFQGNSAPDKSGLPSDRFSAERTGGSVSTLTIQRTQQEDSAVYLCASSFFIRGRGYTFGSGTRLTVV.

This clone was detected a few times. The chain joins TRBV7-9 to TRBJ2-7; a weak D match, TRBD1 (5 bases). The CDR3 sequence is 15 residues long. Trimming stripped 5 bases from V and 1 base from J, with 15 bases between. Germline V CDR1 and CDR2: SEHNR, FQNEAQ (reference sequence). Here the CDR3 reads CASSRKTEQSYEQYF. CDR3 nucleotides: TGTGCCAGCAGCAGGAAGACAGAGCAGTCCTACGAGCAGTACTTC.

V and J are TRBV5-1 and TRBJ2-7; 7 bases agree with TRBD1. Germline V gene data show CDR1 as SGHRS and CDR2 as YFSETQ. Unmatched junction bases numbered 7, after V lost 4 bases and J lost 0 bases. This CDR3 has 15 residues. The CDR3 nucleotides read TGCGCCAGCAGCCCCAGGACAGGAACCTCCTACGAGCAGTACTTC. Its translation: CASSPRTGTSYEQYF.

The chain employs TRBV19 and TRBJ2-3, with 8 nucleotides matching TRBD2. The germline V gene has CDR1 LNHDA and CDR2 SQIVND (reference sequence). V lost 7 bases and J lost 5; bases outside the gene matches: 5. The CDR3 has 13 amino acids. The CDR3 DNA sequence: TGTGCCAGTACCCGGGGGGGCGAAGATACGCAGTATTTT. Its protein product is CASTRGGEDTQYF. The full variable domain, its missing parts supplied by reference TRBV19 and TRBJ2-3, is DGGITQSPKYLFRKEGQNVTLSCEQNLNHDAMYWYRQDPGQGLRLIYYSQIVNDFQKGDIAEGYSVSREKKESFPLTVTSAQKNPTAFYLCASTRGGEDTQYFGPGTRLTVL.

The chain combines TRBV24-1 with TRBJ2-3; the match to TRBD2 covers 11 bases. Germline loops: CDR1 KGHDR, CDR2 SFDVKD. V lost 4 bases to trimming and J lost 4 bases; unmatched junction nucleotides: 9. The CDR3 spans 17 residues. As DNA, the CDR3 is TGTGCCACCAGTGACCCGATACTAGCGGGAGTCGCAGATACGCAGTATTTT. This codes for CATSDPILAGVADTQYF.

This clone was seen only a few times. The chain employs TRBV2 and TRBJ2-7; the match to TRBD2 covers 12 bases. Trimming at V came to 6 bases and at J to 3 bases, leaving 6 bases not matched to a gene. This CDR3 has 15 residues. In germline, CDR1 is SNHLY, CDR2 FYNNEI. CDR3: CASRLLAGGLYEQYF. The CDR3, as DNA: TGTGCCAGCAGGTTACTAGCGGGAGGACTCTACGAGCAGTACTTC. Full variable domain (rest looked up from reference TRBV2 and TRBJ2-7): EPEVTQTPSHQVTQMGQEVILRCVPISNHLYFYWYRQILGQKVEFLVSFYNNEISEKSEIFDDQFSVERPDGSNFTLKIRSTKLEDSAMYFCASRLLAGGLYEQYFGPGTRLTVT.

The rearrangement uses TRBV24-1 and TRBJ1-2; a possible D gene is TRBD1 (5 bases). The ends were cut back, 4 bases at V and 8 bases at J, with 13 bases in the middle. Germline CDR1 is KGHDR and CDR2 is SFDVKD. This CDR3 is 13 amino acids long. This CDR3 is CATSEDQRGGYTF. CDR3 DNA: TGTGCCACCAGTGAAGACCAGCGGGGGGGCTACACCTTC.

The chain is built from TRBV9 and TRBJ2-2; D uncertain. This CDR3 has 13 residues. The V gene lost 0 bases and the J gene lost 6 bases, with 6 bases spanning the gap. CDR1 and CDR2 (germline): SGDLS, YYNGEE. CDR3 coding DNA: TGTGCCAGCAGCGTAGGAGGCGCCGGGGAGCTGTTTTTT. Its protein product is CASSVGGAGELFF.